The 13 T cell receptor beta chains below come from one sample, sequenced in a study of CD8+ T cells in alopecia areata. Sequencing relied on a cDNA template that was reverse transcribed from extracted RNA. Clones were read by immunoSEQ multiplex PCR, and TCRdb kept only the in-frame ones, dropping some. Of 110,000 or so clones listed, roughly two fifths are singletons. Sequencing input: CD4+ T cells sorted from blood. These receptors all come from a human donor with alopecia areata.

V is TRBV29-1 and J is TRBJ1-2; TRBD1 agrees at 10 bases. The trim removed 6 bases at V and 5 bases at J, leaving 6 bases unmatched. From germline, CDR1 is SQVTM and CDR2 ANQGSEA. The CDR3 loop spans 13 amino acids. This CDR3 is CSVGTGDLYGYTF. The CDR3 DNA reads as TGCAGCGTAGGGACAGGGGATCTTTATGGCTACACCTTC.

This clone was recorded once. The chain couples TRBV7-2 to TRBJ2-5, with 10 bases fitting TRBD2. Germline V gene lookup returns CDR1 SGHTA and CDR2 FQGNSA. V lost 5 bases to trimming and J lost 5 bases; unmatched junction nucleotides: 8. This CDR3 has 15 residues. CDR3 sequence: CASSSGGAGGETQYF. In DNA form, the CDR3 reads TGTGCCAGCAGCAGCGGGGGGGCCGGTGGGGAGACCCAGTACTTC.

This sequence joins TRBV27 and TRBJ2-7; D perhaps matches TRBD1 (5 bases). The CDR3 loop spans 15 amino acids. Germline V CDR1 and CDR2: MNHEY, SMNVEV (reference sequence). The V gene lost 6 bases and the J gene lost 6 bases, with 21 bases spanning the gap. CDR3 sequence (DNA): TGTGCCAGCAGGGACATGAAGGGGTCGCGCCCCGAGCAGTACTTC. Translation gives CASRDMKGSRPEQYF.

This chain joins TRBV27 and TRBJ2-2; 7 bases line up with TRBD1. Germline V gene lookup returns CDR1 MNHEY and CDR2 SMNVEV (reference sequence). This CDR3 has 13 amino acids. J was trimmed by 6 bases and V by 5 bases; bases with no gene match: 3. CDR3 loop: CASSAQGAGELFF. The CDR3 DNA sequence: TGTGCCAGCAGTGCTCAGGGGGCCGGGGAGCTGTTTTTT.

V gene TRBV18 combines with J gene TRBJ2-7; 8 nucleotides align to TRBD2. Germline V gives CDR1 KGHSH, CDR2 LQKENI. V shed 2 bases, J shed 6 bases, and the junction held 6 bases outside the gene matches. This CDR3 is 14 amino acids long. This CDR3 reads CASSPTSGPSEQYF. The CDR3 coding sequence is TGTGCCAGCTCACCAACTAGCGGCCCCTCCGAGCAGTACTTC.

The chain links TRBV4-2 to TRBJ1-2; possibly TRBD1 for D (6 bases). The CDR3 sequence is 14 residues long. Trimming stripped 0 bases from V and 8 bases from J, with 13 bases between. The germline gives CDR1 LGHNA, CDR2 YNFKEQ. Here the CDR3 reads CASSQDQGSNGYTF. For the CDR3, the DNA is TGTGCCAGCAGCCAAGATCAGGGGAGCAACGGCTACACCTTC.

This clone was picked up many times. This chain links TRBV28 with TRBJ2-4; a weak D match, TRBD1 (7 bases). Germline V gene lookup returns CDR1 MDHEN and CDR2 SYDVKM. Trimming pared 1 base from V and 9 bases from J, leaving 10 bases between. The CDR3 has 13 residues. This CDR3 is CASSLSGDSIQYF. DNA for the CDR3: TGTGCCAGCAGTTTATCGGGGGACAGCATTCAGTACTTC.

This clone was detected a few times. The chain employs TRBV29-1 and TRBJ2-7; 7 positions match TRBD2. CDR3 length: 15 amino acids. Germline CDR1 is SQVTM and CDR2 is ANQGSEA. V was clipped by 4 bases and J by 5 bases; unmatched bases: 14. This CDR3 reads CSVVMFGGSMNEQYF. The DNA for the CDR3 is TGCAGCGTTGTAATGTTCGGCGGGAGCATGAACGAGCAGTACTTC.

CDR3 DNA: TGTGCCAGCAGTCCTCCAGAGGTGACCCAGTACTTC. It specifies CASSPPEVTQYF. The chain combines TRBV2 with TRBJ2-5; D is uncertain. The germline V and J ends were trimmed by 5 bases and 7 bases, with 11 bases remaining between them. Germline CDR1 SNHLY, CDR2 FYNNEI. The CDR3 loop spans 12 amino acids.

The V call is TRBV29-1, the J call TRBJ2-1; TRBD2 aligns across 15 bases. The CDR3 runs to 14 residues. V dropped 6 bases and J dropped 9; count of bases not matched to a gene: 6. The V gene's germline CDR1 is SQVTM and CDR2 ANQGSEA. CDR3 in DNA: TGCAGCGTGGGGACTAGCGGGGGGACCGGTGAGCAGTTCTTC. The encoded protein is CSVGTSGGTGEQFF.

The V call is TRBV28, the J call TRBJ1-2; TRBD1 might be the D (6 bases). V was clipped by 8 bases and J by 7 bases, with 14 bases between them. Germline CDR1 reads MDHEN; CDR2 reads SYDVKM. The CDR3 sequence is 12 residues long. The CDR3 DNA is TGTGCCAGCGGGACCGGGACATCTGGCTACACCTTC. Residues: CASGTGTSGYTF.

This clone has just a few counts. The chain employs TRBV29-1 and TRBJ2-3, with TRBD2 matching over 13 bases. Germline V gene data show CDR1 as SQVTM and CDR2 as ANQGSEA. The ends lost 1 base at V and 4 bases at J; junction bases unmatched: 2. The CDR3 runs to 15 residues. CDR3 in amino acids: CSVEGTSGSADTQYF. The CDR3 DNA follows: TGCAGCGTTGAAGGGACTAGCGGGAGCGCAGATACGCAGTATTTT.

The V call is TRBV4-1, the J call TRBJ2-1, with D hard to call. The CDR3 loop spans 14 amino acids. Germline V CDR1 and CDR2: MGHRA, YSYEKL. V was pared by 4 bases and J by 4 bases, with 11 bases between. The CDR3 protein is CASSRQQQYNEQFF. CDR3 nucleotides: TGCGCCAGCAGCCGTCAACAGCAATACAATGAGCAGTTCTTC.